This TCR beta chain derives from a study of blood T cell repertoires in COVID-19. Study context: Both acute and convalescent COVID-19 samples were obtained from the United States, Italy and Spain. From T cells, B-cell-depleted T cells, or PBMCs came the material, which was cDNA or gDNA.

V gave up 0 bases and J gave up 4 bases, with 13 bases separating them. This CDR3 has 15 amino acids. From germline, CDR1 is SGHNT and CDR2 YYREEE (reference sequence). In the original workflow: Amplification of reference gene primers provided the estimated nucleated cell counts. TCRdb's copy holds only in-frame clones and misses some; the assay was immunoSEQ multiplex PCR. Clone size and the V and J calls come from that table; the DNA yielded D and trimming. The repertoire holds around 290,000 clones, with around nine tenths as singletons. The chain carries TRBV5-4 and TRBJ1-1; tentative D call: TRBD1 (6 bases). Sequencing was done on a sample of peripheral blood. This clonotype was obtained from a man aged 40-55 years with acute or convalescent COVID-19. CDR3: CASSLDRAGSTEAFF. Here the CDR3 DNA reads TGTGCCAGCAGCTTGGACAGGGCCGGATCCACTGAAGCTTTCTTT.